Shown below are 25 T cell receptor beta chains from a single sample sequenced in a study of cytomegalovirus exposure and HLA in healthy donors. Assay used: immunoSEQ multiplex PCR; TCRdb lists only in-frame clones, some missing. The table lists 100,000 to 120,000 clones, roughly 86% of them singletons. The specimen was PBMCs. The receptor set was obtained from a woman aged 18-29 years in good health and CMV-seropositive.

CDR3 residues: CASSLYMVLTF. Written as DNA, the CDR3 is TGTGCCAGCAGCTTATACATGGTCCTGACTTTC. The V call is TRBV11-3, the J call TRBJ2-6, with D hard to call. Looked up from germline, CDR1 is SGHNT and CDR2 is YENEEA. The CDR3 totals 11 residues. The V end lost 2 bases, the J end lost 13 bases, and 6 bases lay between the germline ends.

This chain joins TRBV18 and TRBJ1-2; D remains unclear. This CDR3 region has 12 residues. Trimming removed 4 bases at V and 8 bases at J, with 11 bases between. Germline-derived CDR1 and CDR2 are KGHSH and LQKENI. This CDR3 reads CASSLRDGGYTF. The DNA for the CDR3 is TGTGCCAGCTCACTACGGGATGGAGGCTACACCTTC.

The sample holds a few counts of this clone. This chain joins TRBV2 and TRBJ1-5; tentatively, D is TRBD1 (6 bases). Germline lookup yields CDR1 SNHLY and CDR2 FYNNEI. The CDR3 has 15 residues. V was shortened by 3 bases and J by 7 bases, with 16 bases between the two germline ends. CDR3 nucleotides: TGTGCCAGCAGTGACTACAGGGCGTCAGGGCAGCCCCAGCATTTT. It encodes CASSDYRASGQPQHF.

The rearrangement links TRBV9 to TRBJ2-7, with TRBD1 matching over 8 bases. V lost 0 bases to trimming and J lost 3 bases; unmatched junction nucleotides: 5. CDR1 and CDR2 from the germline V gene are SGDLS and YYNGEE. CDR3 size: 15 residues. Here the CDR3 reads CASSVAGQGRYEQYF. The DNA for the CDR3 is TGTGCCAGCAGCGTAGCCGGACAGGGCCGCTACGAGCAGTACTTC.

The chain links TRBV6-5 to TRBJ2-1, with D uncertain. With 1 base removed from V and 6 bases from J, the gap between germline ends came to 16 bases. This CDR3 is 16 amino acids long. From germline, CDR1 is MNHEY and CDR2 SVGAGI. The CDR3: CASSYYDTENSNEQFF. CDR3 nucleotide sequence: TGTGCCAGCAGTTACTATGACACTGAAAATTCCAATGAGCAGTTCTTC.

The CDR3 protein is CSVQTASKEKLFF. CDR3 nucleotides: TGCAGCGTCCAGACAGCGAGTAAAGAAAAACTGTTTTTT. The rearrangement joins TRBV29-1 to TRBJ1-4; a weak D match, TRBD1 (5 bases). The V and J ends lost 6 bases and 8 bases respectively, with 16 bases between them. Germline CDR1 and CDR2: SQVTM and ANQGSEA. CDR3 length equals 13 residues.

The genes are TRBV19 and TRBJ2-6; D possibly corresponds to TRBD1 (5 bases). Germline V gene data show CDR1 as LNHDA and CDR2 as SQIVND (reference sequence). V was trimmed by 3 bases and J by 0 bases, leaving 21 bases between them. The CDR3 length is 20 residues. The CDR3 region is CASSIGSFGALLSGANVLTF. The CDR3 DNA is TGTGCCAGTAGTATCGGTTCCTTTGGGGCCCTCCTCTCTGGGGCCAACGTCCTGACTTTC.

This sequence joins TRBV5-1 and TRBJ2-3; the D gene is possibly TRBD1 (5 bases). In germline, CDR1 is SGHRS, CDR2 YFSETQ. This CDR3 has 14 residues. With 1 base removed from V and 4 bases from J, the gap between germline ends came to 10 bases. The CDR3 sequence: CASSLTGLADTQYF. CDR3 nucleotide sequence: TGCGCCAGCAGCTTGACAGGTTTGGCAGATACGCAGTATTTT.

The rearrangement links TRBV28 to TRBJ1-2, with 9 bases identical to TRBD1. Trimming took 6 bases from V and 3 from J; bases not matched to a gene: 8. Germline CDR1 reads MDHEN; CDR2 reads SYDVKM. CDR3 length: 15 residues. The CDR3 region is CASSPRTGVDYGYTF. CDR3 coding DNA: TGTGCCAGCAGCCCCCGGACAGGGGTAGACTATGGCTACACCTTC.

The rearrangement joins TRBV7-9 to TRBJ2-1; 9 nucleotides line up with TRBD2. Germline V gene lookup returns CDR1 SEHNR and CDR2 FQNEAQ (reference sequence). V dropped 6 bases and J dropped 6; count of bases not matched to a gene: 3. This CDR3 contains 13 residues. CDR3 sequence (DNA): TGTGCCAGCAGGGGACTAGCAGGCAATGAGCAGTTCTTC. It is translated as CASRGLAGNEQFF.

Of note for this clone: One end of the junction does not line up with germline, which may come from a read error. CDR3 DNA: TGTGCTAGCAGCCGACAGGAGTCCGGGGAGCTGTTTTTT. Translated, it gives CASSRQESGELFF. This rearrangement joins TRBV7-7 to TRBJ2-2; D possibly corresponds to TRBD1 (6 bases). The CDR3 totals 13 residues. Germline-derived CDR1 and CDR2 are SSHAT and FNYEAQ (reference sequence). Complete variable domain (other parts from reference TRBV7-7 and TRBJ2-2): GAGVSQSPRYKVTKRGQDVTLRCDPISSHATLYWYQQALGQGPEFLTYFNYEAQPDKSGLPSDRFSAERPEGSISTLTIQRTEQRDSAMYRCASSRQESGELFFGEGSRLTVL.

Of note for this clone: The conserved closing phenylalanine or tryptophan is absent in this CDR3, likely reflecting a read error. The chain recombines TRBV6-1 with TRBJ1-2; possibly TRBD1 for D (5 bases). Germline CDR1 is MNHNS and CDR2 is SASEGT. Trimming removed 11 bases at V and 8 bases at J, with 18 bases between. The CDR3 loop spans 12 amino acids. CDR3 bases: TGTGCCCACCTGAGAGGGGCGGGAGGCTACACCCTC. It translates to CAHLRGAGGYTL.

The chain combines TRBV29-1 with TRBJ1-1; tentative D call: TRBD1 (5 bases). Trimming took off 6 bases at V and 0 bases at J, with 17 bases between the two ends. The CDR3 totals 15 residues. Germline-derived CDR1 and CDR2 are SQVTM and ANQGSEA. The CDR3 region is CSVIPRQSMNTEAFF. The CDR3 DNA reads TGCAGCGTCATCCCTAGACAGAGCATGAACACTGAAGCTTTCTTT. The whole variable domain, filled in from reference TRBV29-1 and TRBJ1-1, reads SAVISQKPSRDICQRGTSLTIQCQVDSQVTMMFWYRQQPGQSLTLIATANQGSEATYESGFVIDKFPISRPNLTFSTLTVSNMSPEDSSIYLCSVIPRQSMNTEAFFGQGTRLTVV.

V usage is TRBV10-3 and J usage is TRBJ2-5; TRBD2 matches at 13 bases. The CDR3 covers 13 residues. The trim removed 11 bases at V and 3 bases at J, leaving 3 bases unmatched. Germline values: CDR1 ENHRY, CDR2 SYGVKD. The DNA of the CDR3 is TGTGCCGTGGGACTAGCGGGGAAAGAGACCCAGTACTTC. Protein sequence: CAVGLAGKETQYF.

The CDR3 DNA is TGTGCCAGCTCACCCAGGGGCGGACAGGGGGCTTTCGGCTACACCTTC. It yields the protein CASSPRGGQGAFGYTF. J is TRBJ1-2 and V is TRBV18; 11 bases are a match to TRBD1. V trimming: 3 bases; J trimming: 8 bases; junction bases outside the gene matches: 11. Germline V gives CDR1 KGHSH, CDR2 LQKENI. CDR3 length equals 16 residues.

The rearrangement joins TRBV5-1 to TRBJ2-1; TRBD2 matches 7 bases. V shed 0 bases and J 8 bases; nucleotides not matched to a gene: 5. This CDR3 has 14 residues. Per the germline V gene, CDR1 is SGHRS and CDR2 is YFSETQ. CDR3 loop: CASSLVRLADEQFF. Here the CDR3 DNA reads TGCGCCAGCAGCTTGGTTCGACTAGCCGATGAGCAGTTCTTC.

This clone has more than one count but fewer than ten. The chain uses TRBV5-1 and TRBJ1-2; maybe TRBD1 (6 bases). Trimming left V 4 bases short and J 6 bases short, with 13 bases between. The CDR3 is made up of 13 amino acids. Germline V gene sequence: CDR1 SGHRS, CDR2 YFSETQ. The CDR3 DNA sequence: TGCGCCAGCAGCCGCACAGGGAACGATGGCTACACCTTC. It codes for CASSRTGNDGYTF. Full variable domain (missing parts from reference TRBV5-1 and TRBJ1-2): KAGVTQTPRYLIKTRGQQVTLSCSPISGHRSVSWYQQTPGQGLQFLFEYFSETQRNKGNFPGRFSGRQFSNSRSEMNVSTLELGDSALYLCASSRTGNDGYTFGSGTRLTVV.

The chain combines TRBV2 with TRBJ2-7; TRBD2 matches at 7 bases. The CDR3 sequence is 12 residues long. Germline V gives CDR1 SNHLY, CDR2 FYNNEI. J gave up 4 bases and V 8 bases, and 5 bases lay outside the gene matches. The CDR3, as DNA: TGTGCCAGCCTAGGACTAGAGTACGAGCAGTACTTC. As protein: CASLGLEYEQYF.

This rearrangement joins TRBV4-1 to TRBJ2-1; a possible D gene is TRBD1 (6 bases). CDR1 is MGHRA, CDR2 YSYEKL, per germline. The CDR3 totals 13 residues. V shed 5 bases and J shed 10 bases, with 15 bases lying between them. The CDR3, as DNA: TGCGCCAGCAGCAAAAACAGGGTTCAGGAGCAGTTCTTC. Translating it yields CASSKNRVQEQFF.

The CDR3 loop is CASSRPGTGIQPQHF. The DNA of the CDR3 is TGTGCCAGCAGCCGTCCGGGGACAGGGATCCAGCCCCAGCATTTT. The chain employs TRBV6-6 and TRBJ1-5; TRBD1 aligns across 9 bases. The CDR3 is 15 amino acids. The germline V gene has CDR1 MNHNY and CDR2 SVGAGI (reference sequence). The V segment lost 6 bases and the J segment 7 bases; nucleotides outside the gene matches: 10.

This clone was recorded only once. This chain joins TRBV7-9 and TRBJ2-5; 7 bases align to TRBD2. V shed 5 bases, J shed 5 bases, and the junction held 14 bases outside the gene matches. This CDR3 spans 16 amino acids. The germline CDR1 and CDR2 sequences are SEHNR and FQNEAQ (reference sequence). The CDR3 here is CASSNRLAAGGETQYF. CDR3 in DNA: TGTGCCAGCAGCAACCGCCTAGCGGCAGGCGGGGAGACCCAGTACTTC. The entire variable domain, with the rest obtained from reference TRBV7-9 and TRBJ2-5, is as follows: DTGVSQNPRHKITKRGQNVTFRCDPISEHNRLYWYRQTLGQGPEFLTYFQNEAQLEKSRLLSDRFSAERPKGSFSTLEIQRTEQGDSAMYLCASSNRLAAGGETQYFGPGTRLLVL.

V usage is TRBV7-9 and J usage is TRBJ2-7; 9 bases are a match to TRBD1. Germline assignment: CDR1 SEHNR and CDR2 FQNEAQ (reference sequence). The CDR3 has 15 amino acids. Germline trimming cut 5 bases from V and 4 bases from J; bases unmatched to any gene: 9. The CDR3 here is CASSQIGTGNYEQYF. In nucleotides, the CDR3 is TGTGCCAGCAGCCAAATTGGGACAGGGAATTACGAGCAGTACTTC.

This chain uses TRBV5-1 with TRBJ2-5, with D maybe TRBD2 (6 bases). The germline gives CDR1 SGHRS, CDR2 YFSETQ. V was pared by 1 base and J by 6 bases, with 13 bases between. This CDR3 region has 14 residues. The CDR3 DNA is TGCGCCAGCAGCTTGTCGGGGGACTTCCAGACCCAGTACTTC. This codes for CASSLSGDFQTQYF.

The chain carries TRBV5-6 and TRBJ2-2, with 8 positions matching TRBD2. CDR1 SGHDT and CDR2 YYEEEE come from the germline V gene. This CDR3 spans 15 amino acids. Losses at the gene ends were 4 bases for V and 7 bases for J; bases not matched to a gene: 9. The DNA of the CDR3 is TGTGCCAGCAGCCCCTGGAGCGGGAGCGGCGGGGAGCTGTTTTTT. Amino acids: CASSPWSGSGGELFF.

The V and J genes are TRBV27 and TRBJ2-7, with D tentatively TRBD1 (5 bases). The CDR3 runs 13 residues. The V end was cut by 10 bases, the J end by 1 base, with 14 bases between. Per germline, CDR1 MNHEY and CDR2 SMNVEV (reference sequence). The CDR3 loop is CATAGTGSYEQYF. CDR3 bases: TGTGCCACAGCAGGCACAGGATCCTACGAGCAGTACTTC.